The clone carrying this T cell receptor (beta chain) was found many times. No antigen is known for it. A CD45RA+ naive subset and a CD45RA-negative memory subset were split from CD4+ cells. The data belong to a study of shared clonotypes between healthy human individuals. Study results and caveats: Shared clonotypes across all four donors exceeded non-shared ones in generation probability. A limitation of the genetic and exposure-history diversity represented arose from few donors.

The CDR3 consists of 12 residues. Trimming cost V 6 bases and J 5 bases, with 10 bases left between them. Germline values: CDR1 SQVTM, CDR2 ANQGSEA. Profiling relied on immunoSEQ multiplex PCR, and the TCRdb table lists in-frame clones only, not all of them. The top ten hold around 2% of the sample, which has about 710,000 clones, 60% to 75% seen once. The clonotype comes from a woman aged 25 to 39 in good health. The source material was memory CD4+ T cells sorted from blood. Subset noted: CD45RA-negative fraction. The chain uses TRBV29-1 and TRBJ2-2; no firm D call. The CDR3 DNA sequence: TGCAGCGTCACCCTTTTGACCGGGGAGCTGTTTTTT. It yields the protein CSVTLLTGELFF.